This T cell receptor (beta chain) is drawn from a study of Graves' ophthalmopathy and Graves' hyperthyroidism. Study information: Peripheral blood was gathered at first diagnosis, ahead of any treatment whatsoever. Study outcomes and limitations: Ophthalmopathy progression was predicted by the model at 55% to 71% sensitivity and less than 75% specificity. In blood appeared most of the expanded thyroid clonotypes whose frequency exceeded 0.001.

CAS ≥3, NOSPECS ≥4, moderate-to-severe activity and duration under 3 months marked donors with ophthalmopathy. With regard to this clonotype: Its antigen is still unknown.

CDR1 SEHNR and CDR2 FQNEAQ come from the germline V gene (reference sequence). This CDR3 is 15 amino acids long. After removal of 4 bases from V and 2 bases from J, the junction contained 3 bases not matched to a gene. Investigators amplified TCR beta CDR3 regions from RNA transcripts. RT-PCR with HTBI primers came first, then second-round multiplex PCR. TCRdb reanalysed the multiplex PCR reads using MiXCR and keeps one entry per CDR3 protein. The repertoire holds around 670,000 distinct CDR3 sequences, with 40% as singletons. Source material: peripheral blood. The TCR sequence derives from an adult man with Graves' ophthalmopathy. This chain links TRBV7-9 with TRBJ2-5; 11 bases map to TRBD2. The CDR3 nucleotides read TGTGCCAGCAGCTCGGGACTAGCGGAGCAAGAGACCCAGTACTTC. It specifies CASSSGLAEQETQYF. The whole variable domain, remainder taken from reference TRBV7-9 and TRBJ2-5, is DTGVSQNPRHKITKRGQNVTFRCDPISEHNRLYWYRQTLGQGPEFLTYFQNEAQLEKSRLLSDRFSAERPKGSFSTLEIQRTEQGDSAMYLCASSSGLAEQETQYFGPGTRLLVL.